This paragraph covers one T cell receptor beta chain sequence. This sample stems from a study of blood T cell repertoires in COVID-19. The protocol was immunoSEQ multiplex PCR, while the TCRdb copy is restricted to in-frame clones and leaves out a portion. The sample has hundreds of thousands of clones; roughly 87% are singletons. J gave up 3 bases and V 2 bases, and 13 bases lay outside the gene matches. The CDR3 extends over 18 amino acids. The germline V gene has CDR1 LNHDA and CDR2 SQIVND (reference sequence). This clonotype was sampled from a young woman with acute COVID-19. The V gene is TRBV19, the J gene TRBJ2-1; TRBD1 aligns across 7 bases. The sample consisted of PBMCs or T cells enriched from blood (not recorded which). DNA for the CDR3: TGTGCCAGTAGTATAAGCCCTTTAAAGACAGGGCTCTACAATGAGCAGTTCTTC. As protein: CASSISPLKTGLYNEQFF.